This T cell receptor (beta chain) was profiled in a study of OX40 agonist ivuxolimab in advanced cancers. Study-level information: Hepatocellular carcinoma, melanoma, renal cell or head and neck cancer occurred in dose-escalation patients. Eligibility rules accepted prior anti-PD-1, anti-PD-L1 or anti-CTLA-4 therapy, and over 30% had some.

General study points: CD4+ and CD8+ T cells in blood underwent clonal expansion by week 6 at 0.1 to 3.0 mg/kg.

The germline gives CDR1 SGDLS, CDR2 YYNGEE. The trim removed 3 bases at V and 4 bases at J, leaving 4 bases unmatched. This CDR3 spans 14 amino acids. Comment on this clone: The target antigen is unknown.

Clones were read by immunoSEQ multiplex PCR, and TCRdb kept only the in-frame ones, dropping some. The sample lists roughly 37,000 clones, 74% seen once, with under 20% in the top ten. This specimen was CD4+ or CD8+ T cells sorted from blood, taken in a trial of the OX40 agonist ivuxolimab. This receptor was taken from an adult with an advanced solid tumor such as melanoma, head and neck, liver or kidney cancer. The chain is built from TRBV9 and TRBJ1-1; TRBD1 agrees at 9 bases. This CDR3 is CASSGLTGGTEAFF. The CDR3 DNA sequence: TGTGCCAGCAGCGGATTGACAGGGGGCACTGAAGCTTTCTTT.